These 20 T cell receptor beta chains were sequenced from one sample in a study of control samples from healthy donors and cancer patients. The repertoire was sequenced with immunoSEQ multiplex PCR; TCRdb's copy has only in-frame clones and lacks some. The sample consists of more than 45,000 clones, around 93% of them appearing once. Source material: PBMCs. These receptor sequences come from a man aged 30 to 45 with colorectal cancer.

This chain uses TRBV12-3 or TRBV12-4 with TRBJ1-1; D is unresolved. This CDR3 comprises 13 residues. V lost 3 bases and J lost 2, with 7 bases in between. The CDR3 region is CASSFRSNTEAFF. The CDR3 DNA reads as TGTGCCAGCAGTTTTCGATCAAACACTGAAGCTTTCTTT.

CDR3 nucleotide sequence: TGTGCCAGCAGTTCCCGGGACGGCTCCGAAGCTTTCTTT. It specifies CASSSRDGSEAFF. V usage is TRBV12-3 or TRBV12-4 and J usage is TRBJ1-1, with D perhaps matching TRBD1 (5 bases). CDR3 length equals 13 residues. With 4 bases removed from V and 8 bases from J, the gap between germline ends came to 14 bases.

For the CDR3, the DNA is TGTGCCAGCAGCCAGGCAGGGGGATCCGGGGAGCTGTTTTTT. It yields the protein CASSQAGGSGELFF. The J gene is TRBJ2-2, the V gene TRBV4-2, with 7 positions matching TRBD1. V dropped 3 bases and J dropped 6; count of bases not matched to a gene: 4. Germline V gene lookup returns CDR1 LGHNA and CDR2 YNFKEQ. The CDR3 spans 14 residues.

CDR3 coding DNA: TGTGCCACCAGCAGCAACGACAGGGGCACCTACAATGAGCAGTTCTTC. Amino acid sequence: CATSSNDRGTYNEQFF. This chain links TRBV15 with TRBJ2-1; 8 nucleotides align to TRBD1. J gave up 2 bases and V 3 bases, and 6 bases lay outside the gene matches. Germline lookup yields CDR1 LNHNV and CDR2 YYDKDF (reference sequence). The CDR3 is 16 residues long. The whole variable domain, remainder taken from reference TRBV15 and TRBJ2-1, is DAMVIQNPRYQVTQFGKPVTLSCSQTLNHNVMYWYQQKSSQAPKLLFHYYDKDFNNEADTPDNFQSRRPNTSFCFLDIRSPGLGDTAMYLCATSSNDRGTYNEQFFGPGTRLTVL.

This chain joins TRBV11-2 and TRBJ1-4; TRBD1 might be the D (6 bases). This CDR3 contains 15 residues. CDR1 and CDR2 (germline): SGHAT, FQNNGV. The germline V and J ends were trimmed by 2 bases and 2 bases, with 9 bases remaining between them. CDR3 sequence reads: CASSLSGATNEKLFF. The CDR3 DNA follows: TGTGCCAGCAGCTTATCAGGGGCGACTAATGAAAAACTGTTTTTT. The full variable domain, rest sourced from reference TRBV11-2 and TRBJ1-4, is EAGVAQSPRYKIIEKRQSVAFWCNPISGHATLYWYQQILGQGPKLLIQFQNNGVVDDSQLPKDRFSAERLKGVDSTLKIQPAKLEDSAVYLCASSLSGATNEKLFFGSGTQLSVL.

This clone was observed a single time. CDR3 loop: CASSMRVGELFF. The CDR3 DNA follows: TGTGCCAGTAGTATGAGGGTCGGGGAGCTGTTTTTT. J is TRBJ2-2 and V is TRBV19; tentatively, D is TRBD2 (5 bases). The CDR3 totals 12 residues. The V gene lost 3 bases and the J gene lost 7 bases, with 6 bases spanning the gap. Germline V gene lookup returns CDR1 LNHDA and CDR2 SQIVND (reference sequence).

The chain is built from TRBV3-1 (or the pseudogene TRBV3-2) and TRBJ2-3; D is undetermined. Germline CDR1 is LGHDT and CDR2 is YNNKEL (reference sequence). This CDR3 comprises 18 residues. Trimming left V 0 bases short and J 5 bases short, with 21 bases between. The CDR3 spells CASSQDHMGTPYGDTQYF. Here the CDR3 DNA reads TGTGCCAGCAGCCAAGATCACATGGGAACCCCGTATGGAGATACGCAGTATTTT.

This rearrangement joins TRBV3-1 (or the pseudogene TRBV3-2) to TRBJ1-2; D gene ambiguous. Germline V gene sequence: CDR1 LGHDT, CDR2 YNNKEL (reference sequence). Trimming took 1 base from V and 6 from J, leaving 21 bases between them. The CDR3 length is 17 residues. The CDR3 here is CASSQARGSGRWDGYTF. The CDR3 DNA is TGTGCCAGCAGCCAAGCTAGAGGGTCAGGACGATGGGATGGCTACACCTTC.

This chain joins TRBV6-2 or TRBV6-3 and TRBJ2-2; D may be TRBD2 (7 bases). The germline V gene encodes CDR1 MNHEY and CDR2 SVGEGT. There are 16 residues in the CDR3. The V gene lost 2 bases and the J gene lost 4 bases, with 14 bases spanning the gap. CDR3 coding DNA: TGTGCCAGCAGTTACGGGCAGGGGAGGGGCACCGGGGAGCTGTTTTTT. Residues: CASSYGQGRGTGELFF.

The J gene is TRBJ1-1, the V gene TRBV6-5; D gene uncertain. From germline, CDR1 is MNHEY and CDR2 SVGAGI. This CDR3 has 11 residues. V gave up 2 bases and J gave up 7 bases, with 5 bases separating them. CDR3 sequence reads: CASSYANEAFF. In DNA, the CDR3 is TGTGCCAGCAGTTACGCCAATGAAGCTTTCTTT.

This chain connects TRBV4-1 to TRBJ1-1, with 8 bases fitting TRBD1. Germline V CDR1 and CDR2: MGHRA, YSYEKL. J was trimmed by 6 bases and V by 1 base; bases with no gene match: 4. The CDR3 runs 14 residues. The CDR3 DNA reads TGCGCCAGCAGCCAAGTGACAGGGGAGGCTGAAGCTTTCTTT. Residues: CASSQVTGEAEAFF.

This clone was seen once. This chain uses TRBV19 with TRBJ2-4, with TRBD2 identical over 11 bases. V lost 3 bases, J lost 3 bases, and 10 bases stayed unmatched. CDR3 length: 18 amino acids. Germline values: CDR1 LNHDA, CDR2 SQIVND (reference sequence). CDR3: CASSIPPGLAVLKNIQYF. The CDR3 DNA reads as TGTGCCAGTAGTATCCCCCCGGGACTAGCGGTACTCAAAAACATTCAGTACTTC.

The CDR3 sequence is CASSQDMGRDQPQHF. The CDR3 DNA reads as TGCGCCAGCAGCCAAGATATGGGGAGGGATCAGCCCCAGCATTTT. The rearrangement links TRBV4-3 to TRBJ1-5; D remains unclear. CDR3 length equals 15 residues. V lost 0 bases, J lost 5 bases, and 11 bases lay in between. Per the germline V gene, CDR1 is LGHNA and CDR2 is YSLEER.

The chain has TRBV14 and TRBJ2-5; D not certain. With 6 bases removed from V and 4 bases from J, the gap between germline ends came to 9 bases. Germline lookup yields CDR1 SGHDN and CDR2 FVKESK. The CDR3 is 12 amino acids. CDR3 coding DNA: TGTGCCAGCAGTCAAATAGCAGAGACCCAGTACTTC. Translating it yields CASSQIAETQYF.

This chain uses TRBV19 with TRBJ2-3; D could derive from TRBD1 or TRBD2 (5 bases each). CDR3 length equals 16 residues. V was shortened by 7 bases and J by 3 bases, with 20 bases between the two germline ends. Germline V gene data show CDR1 as LNHDA and CDR2 as SQIVND (reference sequence). The CDR3 DNA sequence: TGTGCCAGTACCTTGGGGGTGGAGCGGAGAACAGATACGCAGTATTTT. Amino acids: CASTLGVERRTDTQYF.

The rearrangement links TRBV6-2 or TRBV6-3 to TRBJ1-1; no clear D. The CDR3 runs to 17 residues. V shed 8 bases and J shed 4 bases, with 26 bases lying between them. Germline-derived CDR1 and CDR2 are MNHEY and SVGEGT. The CDR3 DNA reads TGTGCCAGCTGTTGGAGTCCTATGGGCAGAAAGGGCACTGAAGCTTTCTTT. This encodes CASCWSPMGRKGTEAFF.

This chain joins TRBV7-9 and TRBJ1-2, with D possibly TRBD1 on 5 matching bases. This CDR3 is 16 amino acids long. The V end lost 3 bases, the J end lost 5 bases, and 19 bases lay between the germline ends. The germline V gene encodes CDR1 SEHNR and CDR2 FQNEAQ (reference sequence). The CDR3 sequence: CASSFSGARGIYGYTF. DNA for the CDR3: TGTGCCAGCAGCTTCAGCGGGGCCCGAGGGATATATGGCTACACCTTC.

The J gene is TRBJ1-3, the V gene TRBV6-5; D possibly corresponds to TRBD1 (6 bases). Germline-derived CDR1 and CDR2 are MNHEY and SVGAGI. The ends were cut back, 2 bases at V and 4 bases at J, with 12 bases in the middle. This CDR3 has 15 residues. The CDR3 region is CASSYRGGSGNTIYF. The CDR3 region has the DNA TGTGCCAGCAGTTACAGGGGGGGGTCAGGAAACACCATATATTTT.

The chain uses TRBV19 and TRBJ2-2, with D hard to call. The CDR3 loop spans 13 amino acids. Trimming took 7 bases from V and 7 from J, leaving 13 bases between them. From germline, CDR1 is LNHDA and CDR2 SQIVND (reference sequence). The CDR3 bases are TGTGCCAGTATCGACAATGGGCACGGGGAGCTGTTTTTT. Its protein product is CASIDNGHGELFF.

This chain joins TRBV4-3 and TRBJ2-2; tentative D call: TRBD2 (7 bases). The germline gives CDR1 LGHNA, CDR2 YSLEER. V was trimmed by 4 bases and J by 4 bases, leaving 10 bases between them. The CDR3 is made up of 14 amino acids. This chain's CDR3 is CASSRGGGTGELFF. CDR3 bases: TGCGCCAGCAGCCGCGGGGGCGGCACCGGGGAGCTGTTTTTT.